This note documents a single T cell receptor (beta chain) sequence. Its antigen remains undetermined. No much larger clonotype is one base removed from it; base qualities were not supplied. Each donor gave one peripheral blood draw, averaging approximately 0.12 L, which was collected into heparinised tubes. Naive, central memory, regulatory and stem cell-like memory CD4+ T cells were sorted on a BD FACSAria II using a panel including CD45RO, CCR7, CD25, CD127, CD95 and CD27. Purity was above 98% for every sorted population. PBMCs were isolated right away by Lymphoprep density gradient centrifugation and were stained directly, without culture. Samples were stained and sorted in pairs, with one healthy donor and one patient per experiment, so that batch effects were minimized. The data were taken from a study of beta chain features in type 1 diabetes (dated by TCRdb to 2016 to 2018). Study-wide context: Mean age, gender distribution, total cell number and subset yield were not different between patients and healthy donors. Across all samples, around 99 million sorted cells were examined, and cell number per subset correlated strongly with RNA yield. Regulatory and stem cell-like memory subsets were isolated from only 8 patients and roughly 8 healthy donors, whereas naive and central memory subsets came from all 30 or so donors. In the study, TCRB repertoires of sorted circulating CD4+ T cell subsets from recently diagnosed type 1 diabetes patients were compared with those of matched healthy donors. General conclusions and limits of the study: Sequencing cDNA rather than genomic DNA could over-represent highly expressing activated cells, although activation and CD3 levels did not differ between groups. Only small numbers of individuals were included in the HLA sub-analyses, which left unresolved whether HLA type had any influence on TCRB rearrangement. Shorter templates might be favored by PCR, yet because patient and control samples were amplified and corrected together, any such skew would affect both groups equally. Naive, central memory and regulatory TCRB repertoires appeared to be more similar among patients than among healthy donors. At VDJ recombination sites, type 1 diabetes patients had fewer insertions and more deleted nucleotides, which implies abnormalities in thymic rearrangement. Type 1 diabetes patients showed a moderate but significant shortening of TCRB CDR3 length in all four CD4+ subsets.

Including the terminal cysteine and phenylalanine, the CDR3 comprises 15 residues. Solely the CDR3 DNA is kept, with 45 bases framed from the first base. Clipping removes 1 base from V and 7 bases from J, with 5 as the unmatched junction base count. The germline V gene encodes CDR1 SGDLS and CDR2 YYNGEE. The entire amount of isolated RNA was reverse transcribed using the High Capacity cDNA Reverse Transcription Kit, so the sequenced TCRB transcripts were expressed ones. Deep immunoSEQ sequencing was performed on naive, central memory and regulatory T cell samples, with an average of about 3.6 million total reads per sample. Sorted cells were lysed in RLT buffer, and RNA was extracted using DNase-treated RNeasy Micro or Mini kits according to cell number. Each cell subset was processed separately to prevent cross-contamination, with patient and healthy donor samples processed together. TCRB sequences were amplified from cDNA with the immunoSEQ multiplex PCR, producing 87-bp fragments spanning the CDR3 region. Sequencing of the amplicons was performed on the Illumina HiSeq platform. The authors' pipeline ran thus. PCR bias was computationally corrected using synthetic template baselines, reads within Hamming distance 2 were collapsed, and singletons that could not be merged were discarded. Reads were aligned against IMGT so that V, D and J genes, CDR3 length and insertions or deletions at six rearrangement sites could be assigned. Within each subset, clonotype counts were normalized to sorted cell number, and only after that were true diversity and Gini coefficients computed with the tcR R package. Repertoire sharing was quantified using the overlap coefficient calculated on TCRB nucleotide sequences. Out-of-frame TCRB sequences from naive cells were analyzed to stand in for the pre-selection repertoire. This immuneACCESS table, as held by TCRdb, lists in-frame sequences with V and J called but not all clones. Of the missing ones, under half trace to an unresolved V gene in checked studies; the others have no known cause. V and J calls and clone size are as listed in that table; D and trimming were resolved from the DNA. This sample is represented by about 410,000 clones; over 11% of them were singletons. The ten largest clones add up to 0.03% to 0.04% of the sample.

The rearrangement joined TRBV9 to TRBJ2-1; 10 of the junction bases match TRBD2. The sequenced sample was naive CD4+ T cells from blood. The cell subset or site label on this specimen signifies: true naive CD4+ T cells. The sequence was obtained from a man aged 25 to 40 in good health. The CDR3 amino acid sequence is: CASSVSPSGSNEQFF. The nucleotide sequence is TGTGCCAGCAGCGTATCACCTAGCGGGAGTAATGAGCAGTTCTTC.